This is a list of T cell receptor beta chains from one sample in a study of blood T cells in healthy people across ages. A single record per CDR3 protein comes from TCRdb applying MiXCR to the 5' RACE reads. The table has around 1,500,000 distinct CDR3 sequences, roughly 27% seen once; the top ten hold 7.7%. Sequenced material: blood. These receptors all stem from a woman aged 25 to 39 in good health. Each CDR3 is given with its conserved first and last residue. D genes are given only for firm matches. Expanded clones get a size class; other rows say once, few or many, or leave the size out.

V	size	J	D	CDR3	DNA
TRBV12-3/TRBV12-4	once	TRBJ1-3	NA	CAGSQGRTVISGNTIYF	TGTGCCGGCAGCCAAGGCCGGACGGTGATCTCTGGAAACACCATATATTTT
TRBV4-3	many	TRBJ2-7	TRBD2	CASSPGGARDYEQYF	TGCGCCAGCAGCCCCGGGGGGGCGCGGGACTACGAGCAGTACTTC
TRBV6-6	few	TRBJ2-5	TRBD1	CASRPGQGVGEETQYF	TGTGCCAGCAGACCGGGACAGGGAGTCGGAGAAGAGACCCAGTACTTC
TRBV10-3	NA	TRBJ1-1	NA	CAISEGGSDEAFF	TGTGCCATCAGTGAGGGGGGGAGCGACGAAGCTTTCTTT
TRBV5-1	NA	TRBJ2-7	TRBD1	CASSLTRQGAYEQYF	TGCGCCAGCAGCTTGACCCGACAGGGGGCCTACGAGCAGTACTTC
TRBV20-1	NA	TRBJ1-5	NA	CSAREGGGYQPQHF	TGCAGTGCTAGAGAGGGTGGAGGGTATCAGCCCCAGCATTTT
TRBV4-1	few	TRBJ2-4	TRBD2	CASSHRTSGGASLKNIQYF	TGCGCCAGCAGCCACCGGACTAGCGGGGGGGCCTCTCTCAAAAACATTCAGTACTTC
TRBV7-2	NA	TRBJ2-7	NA	CASSLARQSNEQYF	TGTGCCAGCAGCTTAGCGCGGCAGAGCAACGAGCAGTACTTC
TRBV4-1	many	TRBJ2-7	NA	CASSQAQGPVYEQYF	TGCGCCAGCAGCCAAGCCCAAGGCCCAGTCTACGAGCAGTACTTC
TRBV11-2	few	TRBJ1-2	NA	CASSLDLGGYGYTF	TGTGCCAGCAGCTTAGATCTGGGTGGCTATGGCTACACCTTC
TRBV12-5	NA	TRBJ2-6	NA	CASGLVYGNGANVLTF	TGTGCTAGTGGTTTGGTATACGGGAACGGGGCCAACGTCCTGACTTTC
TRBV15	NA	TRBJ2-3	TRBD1	CATSRDSVGTGSSTDTQYF	TGTGCCACCAGCAGAGATTCGGTCGGGACAGGGAGTAGCACAGATACGCAGTATTTT
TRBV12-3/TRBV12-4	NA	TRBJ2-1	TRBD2	CASSLRREGGNEQFF	TGTGCCAGCAGTTTACGGCGGGAGGGGGGCAATGAGCAGTTCTTC
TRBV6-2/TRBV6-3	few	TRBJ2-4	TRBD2	CASSPRFLAGGSSRNIQYF	TGTGCCAGCAGTCCGAGGTTTCTAGCGGGAGGCTCGTCCAGAAACATTCAGTACTTC
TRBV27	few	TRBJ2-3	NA	CASSLSGGPSTDTQYF	TGTGCCAGCAGTTTATCAGGGGGTCCTAGCACAGATACGCAGTATTTT
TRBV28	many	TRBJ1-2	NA	CASSPPGVNYGYTF	TGTGCCAGCAGTCCCCCGGGGGTTAACTATGGCTACACCTTC
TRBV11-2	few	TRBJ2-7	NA	CASSLEDGFSYEQYF	TGTGCCAGCAGCCTGGAGGACGGGTTCTCCTACGAGCAGTACTTC
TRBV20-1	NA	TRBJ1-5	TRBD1	CSASRQGGNQPQHF	TGCAGTGCTAGCCGACAGGGTGGCAATCAGCCCCAGCATTTT
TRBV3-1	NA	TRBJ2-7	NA	CASSQAFGASYEQYF	TGTGCCAGCAGCCAAGCCTTCGGGGCCTCCTACGAGCAGTACTTC
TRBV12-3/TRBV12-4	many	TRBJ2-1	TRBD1	CASSSRQGVNNEQFF	TGTGCCAGCAGTTCAAGACAGGGGGTGAATAATGAGCAGTTCTTC
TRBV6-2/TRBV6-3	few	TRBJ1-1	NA	CASTDGGGMDTEAFF	TGTGCCAGCACTGACGGGGGGGGTATGGACACTGAAGCTTTCTTT
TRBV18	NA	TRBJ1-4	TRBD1	CASSLRQGAGEKLFF	TGTGCCAGCTCGCTTCGACAGGGGGCGGGTGAAAAACTGTTTTTT
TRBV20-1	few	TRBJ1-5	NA	CSARRAGGFSNQPQHF	TGCAGTGCTAGGCGCGCGGGAGGTTTTAGCAATCAGCCCCAGCATTTT
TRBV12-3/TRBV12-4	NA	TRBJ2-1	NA	CASSSQLGVYNEQFF	TGTGCCAGCAGCTCTCAGCTGGGGGTTTACAATGAGCAGTTCTTC
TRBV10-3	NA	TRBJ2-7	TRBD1	CAITARQGPYEQYF	TGTGCCATCACCGCGAGACAGGGGCCCTACGAGCAGTACTTC
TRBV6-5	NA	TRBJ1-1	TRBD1	CASSLQGDDTEAFF	TGTGCCAGCAGTTTACAGGGGGACGACACTGAAGCTTTCTTT
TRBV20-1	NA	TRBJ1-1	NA	CSARSDGRNTEAFF	TGCAGTGCTAGGTCGGACGGCAGGAACACTGAAGCTTTCTTT
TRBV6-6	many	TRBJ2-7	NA	CASSYSTGAPTIEQYF	TGTGCCAGCAGTTACTCGACCGGGGCCCCTACGATAGAGCAGTACTTC
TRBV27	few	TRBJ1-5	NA	CARPSDGYSNQPQHF	TGTGCCAGACCATCGGACGGATATAGCAATCAGCCCCAGCATTTT
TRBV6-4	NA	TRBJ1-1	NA	CASSEQLTGEAFF	TGTGCCAGCAGTGAACAGCTAACAGGAGAGGCTTTCTTT
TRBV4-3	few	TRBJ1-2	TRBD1	CASSPDRESYTF	TGCGCCAGCAGCCCCGACAGGGAGAGCTACACCTTC
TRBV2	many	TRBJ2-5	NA	CASKDARGGETQYF	TGTGCCAGCAAGGACGCTCGCGGTGGAGAGACCCAGTACTTC
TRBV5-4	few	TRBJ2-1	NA	CASSLWEGKQFF	TGTGCCAGCAGCTTGTGGGAAGGGAAGCAGTTCTTC
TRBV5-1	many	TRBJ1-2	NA	CASSQDSNYGYTF	TGCGCCAGCAGCCAGGACAGCAACTATGGCTACACCTTC
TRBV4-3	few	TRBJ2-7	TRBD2	CASSQTSAGSAYEQYF	TGCGCCAGCAGCCAGACTAGCGCCGGATCGGCCTACGAGCAGTACTTC
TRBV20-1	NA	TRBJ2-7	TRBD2	CSARSTGTGGRVRYEQYF	TGCAGTGCTAGATCTACGGGGACGGGAGGGCGTGTTAGGTACGAGCAGTACTTC
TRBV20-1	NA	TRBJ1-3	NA	CSAGAEGNTIYF	TGCAGTGCGGGTGCAGAGGGTAACACCATATATTTT
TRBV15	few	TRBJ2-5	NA	CATSGLGDGKTQYF	TGTGCCACCAGCGGCCTAGGGGACGGCAAGACCCAGTACTTC
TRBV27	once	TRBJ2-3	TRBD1	CACWDRSTDTQYF	TGTGCCTGCTGGGACAGATCCACAGATACGCAGTATTTT
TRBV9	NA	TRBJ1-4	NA	CASSVEEGEKLFF	TGTGCCAGCAGCGTAGAAGAGGGGGAAAAACTGTTTTTT
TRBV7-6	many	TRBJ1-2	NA	CASSAQGVLPHGYTF	TGTGCCAGCAGCGCACAGGGTGTTTTACCCCATGGCTACACCTTC
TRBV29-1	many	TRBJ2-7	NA	CSVARRDTAYEQYF	TGCAGCGTTGCTAGGAGAGACACAGCCTACGAGCAGTACTTC
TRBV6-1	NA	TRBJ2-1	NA	CASKLVGSYNEQFF	TGTGCCAGCAAACTCGTCGGCTCCTACAATGAGCAGTTCTTC
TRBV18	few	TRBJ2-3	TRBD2	CASSPVTSGRGDTQYF	TGTGCCAGCTCACCCGTCACTAGCGGGAGGGGAGATACGCAGTATTTT
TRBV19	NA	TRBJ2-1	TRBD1	CASSIDFRDRPYNEQFF	TGTGCCAGTAGTATAGACTTCCGGGACAGGCCCTACAATGAGCAGTTCTTC
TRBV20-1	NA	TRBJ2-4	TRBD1	CSARQGRDNEQYF	TGCAGTGCCCGACAGGGTCGCGACAATGAGCAGTACTTC
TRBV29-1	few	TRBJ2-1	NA	CSQAPLGGGEQFF	TGCAGCCAAGCCCCCCTCGGGGGAGGTGAGCAGTTCTTC
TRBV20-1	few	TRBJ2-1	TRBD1	CSAAEGTGGYNEQFF	TGCAGTGCAGCCGAGGGGACAGGGGGCTACAATGAGCAGTTCTTC
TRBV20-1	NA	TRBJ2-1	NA	CSALPRSNEQFF	TGCAGTGCGCTCCCTCGCTCGAATGAGCAGTTCTTC
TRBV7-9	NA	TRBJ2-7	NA	CASSQSTGLGEQYF	TGTGCCAGCAGCCAATCGACAGGACTGGGCGAGCAGTACTTC
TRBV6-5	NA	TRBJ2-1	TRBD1	CASSYSDRVHNEQFF	TGTGCCAGCAGTTACTCAGACAGGGTCCACAATGAGCAGTTCTTC
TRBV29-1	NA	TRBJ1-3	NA	CSVEVQGGNTIYF	TGCAGCGTTGAGGTTCAAGGTGGAAACACCATATATTTT
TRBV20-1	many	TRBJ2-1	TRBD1	CSARSSDRGYGNEQFF	TGCAGTGCTAGATCTTCGGACAGGGGGTACGGGAATGAGCAGTTCTTC
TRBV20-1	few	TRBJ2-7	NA	CSAPTLGRKAPYEQYF	TGCAGTGCTCCCACGTTGGGAAGGAAAGCCCCCTACGAGCAGTACTTC
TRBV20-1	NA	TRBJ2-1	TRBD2	CSARRATSGPIYNEQFF	TGCAGTGCCAGACGCGCGACTAGCGGGCCGATTTACAATGAGCAGTTCTTC
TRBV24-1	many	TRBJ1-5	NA	CATSDSGLQPQHF	TGTGCCACCAGTGATTCCGGTCTTCAGCCCCAGCATTTT
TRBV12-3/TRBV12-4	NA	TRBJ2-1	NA	CASSLRQFYNEQFF	TGTGCCAGCAGTTTGCGGCAATTCTACAATGAGCAGTTCTTC
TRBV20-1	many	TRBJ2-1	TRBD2	CSASQGLVFRFF	TGCAGTGCTTCCCAGGGACTAGTCTTTAGGTTCTTC